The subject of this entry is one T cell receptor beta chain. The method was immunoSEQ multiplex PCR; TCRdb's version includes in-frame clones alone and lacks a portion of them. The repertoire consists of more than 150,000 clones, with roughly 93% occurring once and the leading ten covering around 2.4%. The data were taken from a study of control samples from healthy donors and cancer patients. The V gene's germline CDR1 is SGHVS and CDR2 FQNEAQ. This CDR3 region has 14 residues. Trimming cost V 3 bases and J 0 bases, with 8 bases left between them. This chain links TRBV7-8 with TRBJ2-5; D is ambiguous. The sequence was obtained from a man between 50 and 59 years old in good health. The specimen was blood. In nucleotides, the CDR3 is TGTGCCAGCAGCTTTCGTCTCCACCAAGAGACCCAGTACTTC. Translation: CASSFRLHQETQYF.